These 14 T cell receptor beta chains came from one sample sequenced in a study of blood T cell repertoires in COVID-19. Libraries were prepared by immunoSEQ multiplex PCR; TCRdb keeps only in-frame clonotypes and omits some of them. The sample contains approximately 150,000 clones, around 80% of which appear only once. The sample was PBMCs or T cells enriched from blood (not recorded which). Source of these receptors: a woman aged 70 to 79 in a cohort exposed to, infected with or recovered from COVID-19 (not recorded which).

This clone was detected only a few times. DNA of the CDR3: TGTGCCAGCAGGCGACAGGGGAACACTGAAGCTTTCTTT. It is translated as CASRRQGNTEAFF. V is TRBV27 and J is TRBJ1-1; 7 bases align to TRBD1. V gave up 6 bases and J gave up 1 base; unmatched junction bases: 2. This CDR3 has 13 amino acids. Germline CDR1 reads MNHEY; CDR2 reads SMNVEV (reference sequence).

The chain joins TRBV5-1 to TRBJ1-2; D perhaps matches TRBD1 (5 bases). This CDR3 spans 15 amino acids. V was cut by 5 bases and J by 0 bases, with 14 bases left in between. Germline V gene data show CDR1 as SGHRS and CDR2 as YFSETQ. The CDR3 sequence is CASSSRQSTNYGYTF. The CDR3 bases are TGCGCCAGCAGTTCAAGACAGAGCACTAACTATGGCTACACCTTC.

The J gene is TRBJ1-5, the V gene TRBV28; TRBD1 might be the D (5 bases). V lost 4 bases to trimming and J lost 4 bases, with 11 bases between them. From germline, CDR1 is MDHEN and CDR2 SYDVKM. The CDR3 has 14 residues. Here the CDR3 reads CASSYTGLNQPQHF. In nucleotides, the CDR3 is TGTGCCAGCAGTTATACAGGATTAAATCAGCCCCAGCATTTT. Using reference TRBV28 and TRBJ1-5 for the parts outside the CDR3, the full variable domain is DVKVTQSSRYLVKRTGEKVFLECVQDMDHENMFWYRQDPGLGLRLIYFSYDVKMKEKGDIPEGYSVSREKKERFSLILESASTNQTSMYLCASSYTGLNQPQHFGDGTRLSIL.

The chain recombines TRBV11-2 with TRBJ2-1; 8 positions agree with TRBD1. The CDR3 runs to 15 residues. Unmatched junction bases numbered 6, after V lost 3 bases and J lost 5 bases. Germline-derived CDR1 and CDR2 are SGHAT and FQNNGV. CDR3 nucleotide sequence: TGTGCCAGCAGCTTCAGGGGGCTAAGCAACAATGAGCAGTTCTTC. Its protein product is CASSFRGLSNNEQFF.

The chain couples TRBV6-1 to TRBJ2-5; TRBD1 aligns across 10 bases. Germline lookup yields CDR1 MNHNS and CDR2 SASEGT. V dropped 2 bases and J dropped 5; count of bases not matched to a gene: 2. The CDR3 loop spans 14 amino acids. CDR3 coding DNA: TGTGCCAGCAGTGAACGGACAGGGGGGGAGACCCAGTACTTC. Translation: CASSERTGGETQYF.

V gene TRBV2 combines with J gene TRBJ2-1, with D maybe TRBD1 (5 bases). The CDR3 covers 12 residues. The V and J ends lost 6 bases and 8 bases respectively, with 11 bases between them. The germline V gene encodes CDR1 SNHLY and CDR2 FYNNEI. CDR3 DNA sequence: TGTGCCAGCAGCTCTTTCAGGGATGAGCAGTTCTTC. As protein: CASSSFRDEQFF. The full variable domain, its missing parts supplied by reference TRBV2 and TRBJ2-1, is EPEVTQTPSHQVTQMGQEVILRCVPISNHLYFYWYRQILGQKVEFLVSFYNNEISEKSEIFDDQFSVERPDGSNFTLKIRSTKLEDSAMYFCASSSFRDEQFFGPGTRLTVL.

The chain links TRBV7-2 to TRBJ2-7; D unclear. Germline CDR1 and CDR2: SGHTA and FQGNSA. V dropped 5 bases and J dropped 6 bases, with 11 bases sitting between them. CDR3 length: 12 amino acids. The CDR3 bases are TGTGCCAGCAGCAGTACGGTGAGCGAGCAGTACTTC. Translating it yields CASSSTVSEQYF.

This clone was counted once. CDR3 coding DNA: TGCGCCAGCAGCCCCCTGGAGCGGGGCAGGTACGAGCAGTACTTC. This gives the protein CASSPLERGRYEQYF. This chain connects TRBV4-1 to TRBJ2-7, with 7 bases aligning to TRBD2. J lost 4 bases, V lost 4 bases, and 10 bases had no gene match. The CDR3 extends over 15 amino acids. Germline V lookup: CDR1 MGHRA, CDR2 YSYEKL.

The chain recombines TRBV7-2 with TRBJ1-1, with D unresolved. The V gene's germline CDR1 is SGHTA and CDR2 FQGNSA. This CDR3 comprises 13 residues. V gave up 5 bases and J gave up 4 bases, with 11 bases separating them. The DNA for the CDR3 is TGTGCCAGCAGCCGGACCAGCGGCACTGAAGCTTTCTTT. Encoded protein: CASSRTSGTEAFF.

V and J are TRBV25-1 and TRBJ1-4, with 9 bases aligning to TRBD1. The CDR3 extends over 13 amino acids. CDR1 is MGHDK and CDR2 is SYGVNS in the germline V gene. The trim removed 6 bases at V and 7 bases at J, leaving 3 bases unmatched. This CDR3 reads CASRGQGREKLFF. In DNA, the CDR3 is TGTGCCAGCAGGGGACAGGGACGTGAAAAACTGTTTTTT.

J is TRBJ2-3 and V is TRBV28; D is unresolved. CDR3 length: 15 residues. Trimming removed 3 bases from V and 2 bases from J, with 12 bases in between. CDR1 and CDR2 (germline): MDHEN, SYDVKM. CDR3 sequence (DNA): TGTGCCAGCAGTTTGTCACCACACCCCACAGATACGCAGTATTTT. Translated, it gives CASSLSPHPTDTQYF. Using reference TRBV28 and TRBJ2-3 for the parts outside the CDR3, the full variable domain is DVKVTQSSRYLVKRTGEKVFLECVQDMDHENMFWYRQDPGLGLRLIYFSYDVKMKEKGDIPEGYSVSREKKERFSLILESASTNQTSMYLCASSLSPHPTDTQYFGPGTRLTVL.

The genes are TRBV5-1 and TRBJ2-7, with D perhaps TRBD1 (5 bases). Per the germline V gene, CDR1 is SGHRS and CDR2 is YFSETQ. This CDR3 region has 14 residues. With 0 bases removed from V and 3 bases from J, the gap between germline ends came to 10 bases. The CDR3 loop is CASSLAVQGYEQYF. The CDR3 bases are TGCGCCAGCAGCTTGGCCGTGCAGGGCTACGAGCAGTACTTC.

This clone was seen a few times. The rearrangement joins TRBV9 to TRBJ1-1; the D gene is possibly TRBD1 (6 bases). Deletions cut 5 bases from V and 3 bases from J, with 17 bases between. The CDR3 runs 15 residues. Germline CDR1 is SGDLS and CDR2 is YYNGEE. CDR3 nucleotides: TGTGCCAGCAGTATTACAGGGAGACCCGACACTGAAGCTTTCTTT. This codes for CASSITGRPDTEAFF.

The J gene is TRBJ1-3, the V gene TRBV10-3; D remains ambiguous. Per germline, CDR1 ENHRY and CDR2 SYGVKD. The CDR3 contains 15 residues. V lost 10 bases and J lost 1, with 17 bases in between. The CDR3 reads CATTNYEGSGNTIYF. In DNA form, the CDR3 reads TGTGCCACTACAAATTATGAGGGTTCTGGAAACACCATATATTTT.